The source of this TCR beta chain is a study of blood T cell repertoires in COVID-19. Across the whole study: Samples came from the United States, Italy and Spain, spanning acute and convalescent COVID-19.

Profiling relied on immunoSEQ multiplex PCR, and the TCRdb table lists in-frame clones only, not all of them. The repertoire includes under 250,000 clones, 80% to 90% of them detected once, and roughly 8.7% sits in the top ten. CDR3 size: 15 residues. Germline loops: CDR1 SGHKS, CDR2 YYEKEE (reference sequence). The V segment lost 4 bases and the J segment 2 bases; nucleotides outside the gene matches: 3. The chain joins TRBV5-5 to TRBJ1-3; 10 bases are a match to TRBD1. The clonotype comes from a man aged 50 or older with active or convalescent COVID-19. The sequenced sample was peripheral blood. The CDR3 coding sequence is TGTGCCAGCAGCCTCGGGACAGGGGCTGGAAACACCATATATTTT. Translated, it gives CASSLGTGAGNTIYF.